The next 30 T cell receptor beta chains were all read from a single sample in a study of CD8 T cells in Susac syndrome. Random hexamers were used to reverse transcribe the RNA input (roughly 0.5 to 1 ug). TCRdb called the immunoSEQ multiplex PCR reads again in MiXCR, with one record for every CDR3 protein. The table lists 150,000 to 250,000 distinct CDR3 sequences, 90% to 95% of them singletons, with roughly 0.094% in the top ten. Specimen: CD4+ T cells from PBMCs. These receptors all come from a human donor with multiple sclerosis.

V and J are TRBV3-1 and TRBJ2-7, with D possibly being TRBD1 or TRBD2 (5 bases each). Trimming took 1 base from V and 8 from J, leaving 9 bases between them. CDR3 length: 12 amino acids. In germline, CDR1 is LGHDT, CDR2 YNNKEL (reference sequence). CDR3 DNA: TGTGCCAGCAGCCAAGGAAAGGGACAGCAGTACTTC. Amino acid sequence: CASSQGKGQQYF.

The CDR3 nucleotides are TGTGCCAGCAGTGAATATACGGGCGGCGGGAGCTCCTACAATGAGCAGTTCTTC. Protein: CASSEYTGGGSSYNEQFF. The V call is TRBV25-1, the J call TRBJ2-1; 7 bases are a match to TRBD2. V lost 0 bases and J lost 0; bases outside the gene matches: 8. This CDR3 is 18 amino acids long. Germline CDR1 MGHDK, CDR2 SYGVNS.

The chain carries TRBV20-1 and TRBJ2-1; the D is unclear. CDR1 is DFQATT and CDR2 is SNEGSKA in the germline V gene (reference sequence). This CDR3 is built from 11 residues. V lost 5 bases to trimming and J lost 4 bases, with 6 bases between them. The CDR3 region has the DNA TGCAGTGCTTTTGGATACAATGAGCAGTTCTTC. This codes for CSAFGYNEQFF.

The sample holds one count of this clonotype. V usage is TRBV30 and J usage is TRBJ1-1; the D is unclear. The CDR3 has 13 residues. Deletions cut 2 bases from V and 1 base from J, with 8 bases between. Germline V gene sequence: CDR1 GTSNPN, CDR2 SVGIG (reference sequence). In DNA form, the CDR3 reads TGTGCCTGGAGTAGACACTCGAACACTGAAGCTTTCTTT. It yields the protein CAWSRHSNTEAFF. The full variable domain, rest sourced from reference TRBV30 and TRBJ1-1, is SQTIHQWPATLVQPVGSPLSLECTVEGTSNPNLYWYRQAAGRGLQLLFYSVGIGQISSEVPQNLSASRPQDRQFILSSKKLLLSDSGFYLCAWSRHSNTEAFFGQGTRLTVV.

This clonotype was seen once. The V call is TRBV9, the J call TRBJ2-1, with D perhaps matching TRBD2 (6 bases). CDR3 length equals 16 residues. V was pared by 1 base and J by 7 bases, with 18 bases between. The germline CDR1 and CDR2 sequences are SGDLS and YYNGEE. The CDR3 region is CASSVNRRGGGNEQFF. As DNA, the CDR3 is TGTGCCAGCAGCGTAAATAGGAGGGGCGGAGGGAATGAGCAGTTCTTC.

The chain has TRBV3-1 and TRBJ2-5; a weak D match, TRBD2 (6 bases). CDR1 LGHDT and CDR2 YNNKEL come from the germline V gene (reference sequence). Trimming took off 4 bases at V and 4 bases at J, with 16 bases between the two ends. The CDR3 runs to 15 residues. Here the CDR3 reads CASSPLGGYGETQYF. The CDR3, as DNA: TGTGCCAGCAGCCCCCTAGGAGGGTACGGAGAGACCCAGTACTTC.

CDR3 sequence (DNA): TGTGCCAGCTCAGCGACTAAGGGCTCGGATTCACCCCTCCACTTT. This translates into CASSATKGSDSPLHF. The V call is TRBV18, the J call TRBJ1-6, with D unresolved. This CDR3 is 15 amino acids long. Germline values: CDR1 KGHSH, CDR2 LQKENI. Trimming removed 5 bases from V and 8 bases from J, with 16 bases in between.

The CDR3 is CASSLGQRIGTEAFF. The CDR3 DNA follows: TGCGCCAGCAGCTTGGGACAGCGAATAGGGACTGAAGCTTTCTTT. The gene calls are TRBV5-1 and TRBJ1-1, with D perhaps matching TRBD1 (5 bases). Trimming took 0 bases from V and 5 from J, leaving 14 bases between them. The germline V gene encodes CDR1 SGHRS and CDR2 YFSETQ. This CDR3 region has 15 residues.

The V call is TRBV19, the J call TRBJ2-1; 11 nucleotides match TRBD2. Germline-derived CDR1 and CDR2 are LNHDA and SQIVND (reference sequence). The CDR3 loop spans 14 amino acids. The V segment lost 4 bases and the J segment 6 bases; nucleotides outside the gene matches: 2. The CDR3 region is CASSTGTSGNEQFF. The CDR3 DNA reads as TGTGCCAGTAGTACAGGGACTAGCGGCAATGAGCAGTTCTTC.

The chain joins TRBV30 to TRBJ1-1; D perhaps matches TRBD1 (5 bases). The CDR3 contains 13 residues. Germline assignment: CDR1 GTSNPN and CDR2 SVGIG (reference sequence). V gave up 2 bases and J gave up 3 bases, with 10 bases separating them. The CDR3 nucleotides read TGTGCCTGGAGTAAGAGCAGGGACACTGAAGCTTTCTTT. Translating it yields CAWSKSRDTEAFF. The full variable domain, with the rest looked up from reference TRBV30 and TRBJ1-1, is SQTIHQWPATLVQPVGSPLSLECTVEGTSNPNLYWYRQAAGRGLQLLFYSVGIGQISSEVPQNLSASRPQDRQFILSSKKLLLSDSGFYLCAWSKSRDTEAFFGQGTRLTVV.

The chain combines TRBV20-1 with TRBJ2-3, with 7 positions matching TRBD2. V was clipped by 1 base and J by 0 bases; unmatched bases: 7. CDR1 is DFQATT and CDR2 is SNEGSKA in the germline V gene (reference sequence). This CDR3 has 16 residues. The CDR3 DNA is TGCAGTGCTAGAGCCCTCCGGGACTACAGCACAGATACGCAGTATTTT. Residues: CSARALRDYSTDTQYF.

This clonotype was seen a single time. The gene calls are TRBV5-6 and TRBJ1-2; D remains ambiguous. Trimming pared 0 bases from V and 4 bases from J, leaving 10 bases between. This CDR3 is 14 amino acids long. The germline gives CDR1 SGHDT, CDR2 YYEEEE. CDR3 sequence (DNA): TGTGCCAGCAGCTTGGGGTCGGGGAGCTATGGCTACACCTTC. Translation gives CASSLGSGSYGYTF.

The CDR3 DNA reads TGCAGCGCCCCGGGCCTAGCTAACTATGGCTACACCTTC. It codes for CSAPGLANYGYTF. V is TRBV29-1 and J is TRBJ1-2; no clear D. The V and J ends lost 7 bases and 0 bases respectively, with 12 bases between them. The germline CDR1 and CDR2 sequences are SQVTM and ANQGSEA. This CDR3 is built from 13 residues.

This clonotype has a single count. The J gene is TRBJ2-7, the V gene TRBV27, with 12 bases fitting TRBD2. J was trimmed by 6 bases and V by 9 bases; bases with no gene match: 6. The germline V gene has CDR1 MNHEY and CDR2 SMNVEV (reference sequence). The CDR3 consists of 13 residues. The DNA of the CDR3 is TGTGCCAGTCGACTAGCGGGAGACCCCGAGCAGTACTTC. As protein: CASRLAGDPEQYF.

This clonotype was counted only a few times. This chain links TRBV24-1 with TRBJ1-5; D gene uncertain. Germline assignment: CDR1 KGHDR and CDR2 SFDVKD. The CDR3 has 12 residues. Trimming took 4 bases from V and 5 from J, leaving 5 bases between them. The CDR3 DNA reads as TGTGCCACCAGTGACTCTGATCAGCCCCAGCATTTT. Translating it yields CATSDSDQPQHF.

CDR3 sequence: CASSLGQTSYEQYF. CDR3 DNA sequence: TGCGCCAGCAGCCTCGGACAGACCTCCTACGAGCAGTACTTC. The chain employs TRBV4-1 and TRBJ2-7, with D tentatively TRBD1 (6 bases). This CDR3 region has 14 residues. V dropped 4 bases and J dropped 0 bases, with 10 bases sitting between them. Germline-derived CDR1 and CDR2 are MGHRA and YSYEKL.

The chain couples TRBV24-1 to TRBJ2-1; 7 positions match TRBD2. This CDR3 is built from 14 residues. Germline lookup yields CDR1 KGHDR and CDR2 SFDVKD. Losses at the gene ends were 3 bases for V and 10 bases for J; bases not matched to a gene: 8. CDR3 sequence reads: CATSDHGLEGEQFF. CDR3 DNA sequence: TGTGCCACCAGTGATCATGGACTAGAGGGCGAGCAGTTCTTC.

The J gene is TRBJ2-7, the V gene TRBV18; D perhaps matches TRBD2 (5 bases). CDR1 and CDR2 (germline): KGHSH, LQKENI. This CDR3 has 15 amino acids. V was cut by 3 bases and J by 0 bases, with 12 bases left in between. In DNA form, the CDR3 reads TGTGCCAGCTCACCCGGCGGGCGCATCTCCTACGAGCAGTACTTC. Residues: CASSPGGRISYEQYF.

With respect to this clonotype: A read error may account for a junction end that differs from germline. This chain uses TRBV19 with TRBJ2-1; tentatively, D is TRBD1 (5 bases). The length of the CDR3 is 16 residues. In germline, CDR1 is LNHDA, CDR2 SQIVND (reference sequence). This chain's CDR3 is CASSPKTVSTYNEQFF. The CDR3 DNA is TGTGCCAGTAGTCCCAAGACAGTTTCTACCTATAATGAGCAGTTCTTC.

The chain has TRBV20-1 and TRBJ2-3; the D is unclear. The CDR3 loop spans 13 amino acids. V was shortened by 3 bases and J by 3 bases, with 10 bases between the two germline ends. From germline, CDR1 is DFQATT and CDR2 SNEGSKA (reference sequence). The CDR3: CSARDASTDTQYF. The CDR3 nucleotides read TGCAGTGCTAGGGATGCGAGTACAGATACGCAGTATTTT.

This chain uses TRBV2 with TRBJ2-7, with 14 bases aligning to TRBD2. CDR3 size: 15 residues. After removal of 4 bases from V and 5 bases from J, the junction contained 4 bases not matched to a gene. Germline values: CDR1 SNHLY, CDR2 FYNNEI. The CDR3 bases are TGTGCCAGCAGTGGAAGACTAGCGGGGGGGCACGAGCAGTACTTC. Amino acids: CASSGRLAGGHEQYF.

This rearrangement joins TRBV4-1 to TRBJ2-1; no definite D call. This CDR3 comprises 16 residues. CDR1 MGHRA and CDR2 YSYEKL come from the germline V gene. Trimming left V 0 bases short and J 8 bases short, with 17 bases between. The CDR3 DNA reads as TGCGCCAGCAGCCAAGACCTGACCCTCCCTTGGGATGAGCAGTTCTTC. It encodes CASSQDLTLPWDEQFF.

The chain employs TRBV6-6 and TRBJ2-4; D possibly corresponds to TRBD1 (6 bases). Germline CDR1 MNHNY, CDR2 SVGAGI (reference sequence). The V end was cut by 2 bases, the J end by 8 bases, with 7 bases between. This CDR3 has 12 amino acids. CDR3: CASSYPGDIQYF. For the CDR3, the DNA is TGTGCCAGCAGTTACCCAGGGGACATTCAGTACTTC.

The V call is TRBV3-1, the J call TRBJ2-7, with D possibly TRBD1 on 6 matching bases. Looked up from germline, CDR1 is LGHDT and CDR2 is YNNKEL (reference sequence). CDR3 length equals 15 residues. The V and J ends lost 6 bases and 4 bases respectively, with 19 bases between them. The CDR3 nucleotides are TGTGCCAGCAGACGAGGACAGACGTCTGAATACGAGCAGTACTTC. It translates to CASRRGQTSEYEQYF.

CDR3 protein: CSVQPTSYEQYF. The DNA for the CDR3 is TGCAGCGTACAACCTACATCCTACGAGCAGTACTTC. The J gene is TRBJ2-7, the V gene TRBV29-1; no clear D gene. There are 12 residues in the CDR3. Trimming cost V 6 bases and J 1 base, with 10 bases left between them. The germline CDR1 and CDR2 sequences are SQVTM and ANQGSEA.

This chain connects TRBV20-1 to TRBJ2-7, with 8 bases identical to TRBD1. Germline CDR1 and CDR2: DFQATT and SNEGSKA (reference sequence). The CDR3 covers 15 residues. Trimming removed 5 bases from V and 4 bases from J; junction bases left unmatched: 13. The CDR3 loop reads CSADSGGAGPYEQYF. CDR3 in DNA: TGCAGTGCTGACTCAGGGGGCGCCGGACCATACGAGCAGTACTTC.

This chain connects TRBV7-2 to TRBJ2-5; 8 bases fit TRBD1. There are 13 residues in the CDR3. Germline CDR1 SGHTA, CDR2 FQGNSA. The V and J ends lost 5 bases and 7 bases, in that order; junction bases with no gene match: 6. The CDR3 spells CASSPGQGRTQYF. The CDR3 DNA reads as TGTGCCAGCAGCCCTGGACAGGGACGGACCCAGTACTTC.

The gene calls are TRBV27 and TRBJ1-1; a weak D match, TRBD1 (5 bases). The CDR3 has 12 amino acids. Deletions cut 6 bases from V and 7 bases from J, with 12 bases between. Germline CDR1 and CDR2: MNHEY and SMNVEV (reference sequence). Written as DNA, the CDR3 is TGTGCCAGCAGCCCTGGGGGGGATGAAGCTTTCTTT. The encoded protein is CASSPGGDEAFF.

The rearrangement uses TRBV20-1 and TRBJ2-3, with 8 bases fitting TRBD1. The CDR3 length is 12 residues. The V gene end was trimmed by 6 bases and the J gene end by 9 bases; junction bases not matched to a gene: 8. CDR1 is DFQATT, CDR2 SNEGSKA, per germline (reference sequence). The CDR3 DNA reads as TGCAGTGCAACAGGACAGGGCCGGACGCAGTATTTT. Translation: CSATGQGRTQYF.

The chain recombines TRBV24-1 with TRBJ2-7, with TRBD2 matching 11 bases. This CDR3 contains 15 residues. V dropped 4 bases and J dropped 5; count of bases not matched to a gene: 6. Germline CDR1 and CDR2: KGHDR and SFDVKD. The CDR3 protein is CATSDSGTSGDEQYF. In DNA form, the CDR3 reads TGTGCCACCAGTGACTCCGGGACTAGCGGCGACGAGCAGTACTTC.